One and the same sample provided the 15 T cell receptor beta chains below, sequenced in a study of blood T cell repertoires in COVID-19. Generated by immunoSEQ multiplex PCR, the TCRdb table keeps only in-frame clones and is missing some. The sample lists fewer than 500,000 clones, roughly 90% occurring once. The material sequenced was PBMCs or T cells enriched from blood (not recorded which). The receptor source for this set is a woman aged 25 to 39 with acute COVID-19.

The rearrangement joins TRBV6-5 to TRBJ1-3; a weak D match, TRBD1 (5 bases). Looked up from germline, CDR1 is MNHEY and CDR2 is SVGAGI. Trimming pared 5 bases from V and 7 bases from J, leaving 15 bases between. This CDR3 has 14 residues. CDR3 sequence (DNA): TGTGCCAGCAGTCACGGGGGGGTTGGGAACACCATATATTTT. It codes for CASSHGGVGNTIYF.

V gene TRBV10-3 combines with J gene TRBJ2-7; a weak D match, TRBD2 (5 bases). V lost 10 bases and J 7 bases, leaving 26 bases between the germline ends. The CDR3 has 15 amino acids. Germline values: CDR1 ENHRY, CDR2 SYGVKD. The CDR3 sequence is CASSRSLVYGEEQYF. DNA for the CDR3: TGTGCCAGCAGCAGGAGCCTTGTCTACGGGGAGGAGCAGTACTTC.

The sample holds one count of this clone. The gene calls are TRBV24-1 and TRBJ2-7; a possible D gene is TRBD1 (6 bases). V dropped 2 bases and J dropped 4 bases, with 14 bases sitting between them. This CDR3 has 15 amino acids. CDR1 KGHDR and CDR2 SFDVKD come from the germline V gene. In DNA form, the CDR3 reads TGTGCCACCAGTGATTGGGGGCGTGGGGGATACGAGCAGTACTTC. Residues: CATSDWGRGGYEQYF.

V gene TRBV9 combines with J gene TRBJ2-2; D is unclear. V was shortened by 0 bases and J by 6 bases, with 12 bases between the two germline ends. This CDR3 is 15 amino acids long. CDR1 and CDR2 (germline): SGDLS, YYNGEE. CDR3 residues: CASSVGPAEAGELFF. The CDR3 DNA follows: TGTGCCAGCAGCGTAGGTCCAGCAGAGGCCGGGGAGCTGTTTTTT.

The V call is TRBV2, the J call TRBJ2-1, with 7 bases matching TRBD2. The ends lost 6 bases at V and 8 bases at J; junction bases unmatched: 16. This CDR3 region has 16 residues. CDR1 SNHLY and CDR2 FYNNEI come from the germline V gene. The CDR3 sequence is CASRAQGQGGAYEQFF. The CDR3 DNA sequence: TGTGCCAGCAGGGCCCAGGGTCAGGGAGGGGCGTATGAGCAGTTCTTC.

V usage is TRBV30 and J usage is TRBJ2-1, with a tentative D call TRBD2 (5 bases). Looked up from germline, CDR1 is GTSNPN and CDR2 is SVGIG (reference sequence). Between the trimmed V and J ends, which lost 5 bases and 3 bases, there was a span of 11 bases. The length of the CDR3 is 13 residues. CDR3 protein: CAWGRGIYNEQFF. In nucleotides, the CDR3 is TGTGCCTGGGGAAGAGGGATCTACAATGAGCAGTTCTTC.

The CDR3 sequence is CASSRETGGAFTEAFF. The CDR3 DNA reads as TGTGCCAGCAGCCGAGAGACAGGGGGCGCGTTCACTGAAGCTTTCTTT. The rearrangement joins TRBV7-6 to TRBJ1-1; 10 bases map to TRBD1. Losses at the gene ends were 5 bases for V and 4 bases for J; bases not matched to a gene: 10. Per germline, CDR1 SGHVS and CDR2 FNYEAQ. The CDR3 runs to 16 residues.

CDR3 protein: CASSVAGQGNTGELFF. CDR3 DNA: TGTGCCAGCAGCGTAGCGGGACAGGGGAACACCGGGGAGCTGTTTTTT. The chain uses TRBV9 and TRBJ2-2; the match to TRBD1 covers 9 bases. Germline V gene sequence: CDR1 SGDLS, CDR2 YYNGEE. Trimming cost V 0 bases and J 1 base; bases outside gene matches: 1. This CDR3 contains 16 residues.

This clone has only one observation. The chain carries TRBV19 and TRBJ1-1; TRBD1 matches at 11 bases. The CDR3 runs to 14 residues. The V and J ends lost 5 bases and 4 bases, in that order; junction bases with no gene match: 3. Germline CDR1 reads LNHDA; CDR2 reads SQIVND (reference sequence). The CDR3 DNA reads TGTGCCAGTAGTCCAGGGACAGGGGGCACTGAAGCTTTCTTT. Protein sequence: CASSPGTGGTEAFF.

This clone appeared once. This rearrangement joins TRBV5-6 to TRBJ2-3, with D perhaps TRBD2 (6 bases). The CDR3 totals 16 residues. The V gene lost 0 bases and the J gene lost 3 bases, with 14 bases spanning the gap. The germline V gene encodes CDR1 SGHDT and CDR2 YYEEEE. DNA for the CDR3: TGTGCCAGCAGCTTGGATAGCGGTGCATTAACAGATACGCAGTATTTT. Its translation is CASSLDSGALTDTQYF.

The CDR3 coding sequence is TGTGCCAGCAGTGACGAGCCCTACAATGAGCAGTTCTTC. The encoded protein is CASSDEPYNEQFF. The V call is TRBV6-4, the J call TRBJ2-1, with unresolved D. Germline V CDR1 and CDR2: MRHNA, SNTAGT. The V and J ends lost 2 bases and 2 bases respectively, with 4 bases between them. This CDR3 is 13 amino acids long.

This CDR3 reads CASSLQLKDTQYF. The CDR3 DNA follows: TGTGCCAGCAGCTTACAACTAAAAGATACGCAGTATTTT. The chain is built from TRBV7-9 and TRBJ2-3; unclear D gene. The V and J ends lost 2 bases and 5 bases respectively, with 8 bases between them. The CDR3 covers 13 residues. The germline gives CDR1 SEHNR, CDR2 FQNEAQ (reference sequence).

The J gene is TRBJ1-5, the V gene TRBV6-5; no reliable D call. Germline CDR1 reads MNHEY; CDR2 reads SVGAGI. The V and J ends lost 7 bases and 5 bases respectively, with 18 bases between them. The CDR3 is 15 residues long. The CDR3 DNA reads TGTGCCAGCAAGAGTGAGGGTTTTATTTATCAGCCCCAGCATTTT. Its protein is CASKSEGFIYQPQHF.

J is TRBJ1-1 and V is TRBV7-6; TRBD1 matches at 9 bases. In germline, CDR1 is SGHVS, CDR2 FNYEAQ. Unmatched junction bases numbered 3, after V lost 6 bases and J lost 1 base. The CDR3 is made up of 14 amino acids. CDR3 bases: TGTGCCAGCAGAAAGGACAGGGGGAACACTGAAGCTTTCTTT. It yields the protein CASRKDRGNTEAFF.

The chain couples TRBV11-3 to TRBJ2-2, with 9 bases that match TRBD1. CDR3 size: 14 residues. The germline gives CDR1 SGHNT, CDR2 YENEEA. The V and J ends lost 5 bases and 7 bases, in that order; junction bases with no gene match: 5. Here the CDR3 DNA reads TGTGCCAGCAGCCGGACAGGGGCTTTCGGGGAGCTGTTTTTT. This gives the protein CASSRTGAFGELFF.